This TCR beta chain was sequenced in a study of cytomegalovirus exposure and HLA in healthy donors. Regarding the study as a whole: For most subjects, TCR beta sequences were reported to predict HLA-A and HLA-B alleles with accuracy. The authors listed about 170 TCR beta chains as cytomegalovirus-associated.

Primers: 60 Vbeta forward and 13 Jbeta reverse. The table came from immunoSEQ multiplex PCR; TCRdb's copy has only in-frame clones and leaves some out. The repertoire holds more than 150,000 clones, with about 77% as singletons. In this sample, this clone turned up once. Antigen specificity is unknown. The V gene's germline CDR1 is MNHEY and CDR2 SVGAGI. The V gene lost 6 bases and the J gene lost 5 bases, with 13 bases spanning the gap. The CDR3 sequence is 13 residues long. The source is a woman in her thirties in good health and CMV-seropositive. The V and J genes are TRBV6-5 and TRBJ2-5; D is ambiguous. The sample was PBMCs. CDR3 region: CASRRVGEETQYF. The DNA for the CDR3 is TGTGCCAGCAGACGGGTTGGTGAGGAGACCCAGTACTTC.